This TCR beta chain was found in a study of blood T cell repertoires in COVID-19. Method: immunoSEQ multiplex PCR; TCRdb's copy keeps in-frame clones and lacks some. The data show approximately 180,000 clones, around 90% seen once. V gave up 6 bases and J gave up 7 bases; unmatched junction bases: 6. The CDR3 totals 15 residues. Germline CDR1 and CDR2: ENHRY and SYGVKD. The rearrangement uses TRBV10-3 and TRBJ2-1; 13 bases align to TRBD2. Sequencing was carried out using peripheral blood. This sequence was found in a man aged 50 to 59 with acute or convalescent COVID-19. For the CDR3, the DNA is TGTGCCATCAGCCACGGGACTAGCGGGGTGAATGAGCAGTTCTTC. This codes for CAISHGTSGVNEQFF.